The next 9 T cell receptor beta chains were all read from a single sample in a study of regulatory T cells in long-lasting Graves disease. Time point given: persistent/refractory GD, antithyroid drugs over 5 years with positive TRAb. Making the TCR library involved RNA that had been extracted from PBMCs. Library construction for TCR beta used iRepertoire HTBI primers and Arm-PCR of CDR3 regions. Using its own MiXCR run on the multiplex PCR reads, TCRdb lists one record per CDR3 protein. The sample lists over 650,000 distinct CDR3 sequences, around 32% seen once, with about two fifths in the top ten. The sequences come from peripheral blood mononuclear cells (PBMCs), collected when the disease was refractory, from a patient treated with antithyroid drugs. The receptor source for this set is a female donor with Graves disease.

This chain joins TRBV29-1 and TRBJ1-2, with D hard to call. Per germline, CDR1 SQVTM and CDR2 ANQGSEA. Trimming pared 0 bases from V and 7 bases from J, leaving 21 bases between. CDR3 length: 16 residues. CDR3 sequence reads: CSVEEDRTIYNPGYTF. CDR3 nucleotide sequence: TGCAGCGTTGAAGAGGATAGGACCATCTATAACCCTGGCTACACCTTC.

This clonotype was detected a few times. The CDR3 loop reads CASSRRGTNQPQHF. The CDR3 coding sequence is TGTGCCAGCAGTCGCCGGGGGACCAATCAGCCCCAGCATTTT. The gene calls are TRBV28 and TRBJ1-5, with D maybe TRBD1 (5 bases). This CDR3 has 14 residues. Between the trimmed V and J ends, which lost 5 bases and 3 bases, there was a span of 11 bases. Germline CDR1 reads MDHEN; CDR2 reads SYDVKM.

This clonotype was observed many times. An end of the junction differs from the germline gene, which may be a read error. The rearrangement joins TRBV12-5 to TRBJ1-5; D is unclear. Germline lookup yields CDR1 LGHNT and CDR2 FRNRAP. CDR3 length equals 11 residues. In nucleotides, the CDR3 is TGTGCCAGTGCGCTTAATCAGCCCCAGCATTTT. It encodes CASALNQPQHF.

This clonotype came up many times. The junction does not match germline at one end; this may be a read error. V usage is TRBV12-3 or TRBV12-4 and J usage is TRBJ1-2; TRBD1 agrees at 7 bases. CDR3 length equals 12 residues. DNA for the CDR3: TGTGCCAGCAGTACCGGACAGGCGAAGGTTCATTTC. This encodes CASSTGQAKVHF.

V is TRBV5-1 and J is TRBJ2-7; D ambiguous. V was clipped by 6 bases and J by 0 bases, with 10 bases between them. The CDR3 totals 13 residues. CDR1 and CDR2 from the germline V gene are SGHRS and YFSETQ. The CDR3 region has the DNA TGCGCCAGCAAACCGAACCCCTCCTACGAGCAGTACTTC. This sequence encodes CASKPNPSYEQYF.

This clonotype was counted many times. This chain joins TRBV20-1 and TRBJ2-5; D is ambiguous. The CDR3 runs to 14 residues. With 0 bases removed from V and 1 base from J, the gap between germline ends came to 9 bases. CDR1 is DFQATT and CDR2 is SNEGSKA in the germline V gene (reference sequence). This chain's CDR3 is CSARDPSGQETQYF. CDR3 DNA: TGCAGTGCTAGAGACCCCTCTGGCCAAGAGACCCAGTACTTC.

This chain links TRBV3-1 with TRBJ2-1, with TRBD2 matching 9 bases. Germline CDR1 LGHDT, CDR2 YNNKEL (reference sequence). The CDR3 is 16 residues long. V lost 2 bases, J lost 8 bases, and 10 bases stayed unmatched. DNA of the CDR3: TGTGCCAGCAGCCAAACGAAGGGGACTAGCAACGATGAGCAGTTCTTC. Protein product: CASSQTKGTSNDEQFF.

The V and J genes are TRBV18 and TRBJ1-1; maybe TRBD1 (5 bases). The CDR3 totals 16 residues. From germline, CDR1 is KGHSH and CDR2 LQKENI. Trimming removed 0 bases from V and 4 bases from J, with 15 bases in between. The CDR3 sequence: CASSPPGNWGTTEAFF. The CDR3 DNA follows: TGTGCCAGCTCACCACCGGGCAACTGGGGGACCACTGAAGCTTTCTTT.

This clonotype was seen more than once but under ten times. This CDR3 is CASSYSEDPHRGGGMTGYTF. Here the CDR3 DNA reads TGTGCCAGCAGTTACTCTGAGGATCCCCACCGCGGGGGGGGTATGACTGGCTACACCTTC. This rearrangement joins TRBV6-5 to TRBJ1-2; tentative D call: TRBD1 (5 bases). CDR3 length: 20 residues. The V end lost 0 bases, the J end lost 7 bases, and 30 bases lay between the germline ends. Looked up from germline, CDR1 is MNHEY and CDR2 is SVGAGI.